The clone carrying this TCR beta chain was found once. This entry belongs to a study of blood T cell repertoires in COVID-19. Libraries were prepared by immunoSEQ multiplex PCR; TCRdb keeps only in-frame clonotypes and omits some of them. This table holds 90,000 to 120,000 clones, roughly 90% found once. Trimming took 1 base from V and 9 from J; bases not matched to a gene: 3. The CDR3 has 13 amino acids. Germline V gives CDR1 GTSNPN, CDR2 SVGIG (reference sequence). The gene calls are TRBV30 and TRBJ1-5; 10 positions match TRBD1. The sequence was collected from a man in his forties or fifties with active or convalescent COVID-19. Sequencing was carried out using peripheral blood. CDR3 region: CAWSGQGAMPQHF. CDR3 bases: TGTGCCTGGAGTGGACAGGGGGCGATGCCCCAGCATTTT.